One and the same sample provided the 3 T cell receptor beta chains below, sequenced in a study of blood T cells in healthy people across ages. Through a sample-barcoded 5' primer and a J-beta primer mix, a second PCR was run for roughly 7 to 12 cycles. One entry per CDR3 protein results from TCRdb running MiXCR on the 5' RACE reads. This table has roughly 2 million distinct CDR3 sequences, around 48% appearing once. Sample: blood. Receptor source: a woman in her forties in good health.

This clonotype was recorded a few times. The chain recombines TRBV6-2 or TRBV6-3 with TRBJ2-1; the D gene is possibly TRBD2 (7 bases). Trimming shortened V by 2 bases and J by 7 bases, and 12 bases separated the two germline ends. Germline V CDR1 and CDR2: MNHEY, SVGEGT. This CDR3 is built from 14 residues. The CDR3 bases are TGTGCCAGCAGTTACAACGGGGGGCCGAATGAGCAGTTCTTC. Protein product: CASSYNGGPNEQFF.

This clonotype was observed a few times. The gene calls are TRBV20-1 and TRBJ2-3; no clear D. V dropped 1 base and J dropped 0 bases, with 14 bases sitting between them. The CDR3 runs to 16 residues. The germline CDR1 and CDR2 sequences are DFQATT and SNEGSKA (reference sequence). CDR3 residues: CSARVTAIPSTDTQYF. The DNA of the CDR3 is TGCAGTGCTAGAGTAACGGCAATACCTAGCACAGATACGCAGTATTTT.

This clonotype was found a few times. The chain employs TRBV10-3 and TRBJ1-2; maybe TRBD1 (6 bases). Trimming stripped 4 bases from V and 3 bases from J, with 15 bases between. CDR1 and CDR2 (germline): ENHRY, SYGVKD. This CDR3 contains 15 residues. The CDR3 nucleotides read TGTGCCATCAGTGTAAACAGGGTGGTTGACTATGGCTACACCTTC. Translation: CAISVNRVVDYGYTF.